The 27 T cell receptor beta chains listed next were all sequenced from one sample in a study of shared clonotypes between healthy human individuals. Naive-designated CD8 cells lacked CD45RO, were positively enriched for CCR7, and omitted terminally differentiated effector memory CD45RA+ cells. Repertoires were generated with immunoSEQ multiplex PCR, while TCRdb's copy carries only in-frame clones and drops some. This table holds about 2,200,000 clones, roughly 91% found once. The sample was naive CD8+ T cells from PBMCs. All receptors derive from a young man in good health. Some clones in this sample may be carry-over from other donors' samples.

V and J are TRBV15 and TRBJ1-2, with D maybe TRBD1 (6 bases). Germline V gene lookup returns CDR1 LNHNV and CDR2 YYDKDF (reference sequence). The CDR3 has 16 amino acids. V lost 2 bases to trimming and J lost 4 bases, with 17 bases between them. The CDR3 DNA reads TGTGCCACCAGCAGACCCTCAGCGGGGGCGATCTATGGCTACACCTTC. This translates into CATSRPSAGAIYGYTF.

This chain connects TRBV28 to TRBJ2-2; 7 bases align to TRBD2. The ends lost 4 bases at V and 3 bases at J; junction bases unmatched: 8. This CDR3 spans 16 amino acids. Germline V lookup: CDR1 MDHEN, CDR2 SYDVKM. The DNA of the CDR3 is TGTGCCAGCAGTTCCCCCCCTAGCGGATACACCGGGGAGCTGTTTTTT. Translated: CASSSPPSGYTGELFF.

This clone was seen a few times. The gene calls are TRBV7-9 and TRBJ1-2; D possibly corresponds to TRBD1 (6 bases). V shed 4 bases and J shed 4 bases, with 19 bases lying between them. The CDR3 totals 16 residues. Germline-derived CDR1 and CDR2 are SEHNR and FQNEAQ (reference sequence). CDR3 sequence reads: CASSSNHDRPFYGYTF. CDR3 DNA: TGTGCCAGCAGCTCCAACCACGACAGGCCCTTCTATGGCTACACCTTC.

The table lists this clone with a count of one. The rearrangement joins TRBV19 to TRBJ1-5, with a possible D match to TRBD1 (5 bases). V was shortened by 3 bases and J by 7 bases, with 25 bases between the two germline ends. The V gene's germline CDR1 is LNHDA and CDR2 SQIVND (reference sequence). This CDR3 spans 18 amino acids. The CDR3 DNA is TGTGCCAGTAGTATGAGGCGGGGGTCAGGGCCTGAGAAGCAGCCCCAGCATTTT. This encodes CASSMRRGSGPEKQPQHF.

The chain joins TRBV7-6 to TRBJ2-7, with D possibly TRBD2 on 5 matching bases. This CDR3 has 15 amino acids. The germline gives CDR1 SGHVS, CDR2 FNYEAQ. V lost 2 bases and J 3 bases, leaving 14 bases between the germline ends. The CDR3 reads CASSLSGKPFYEQYF. In DNA, the CDR3 is TGTGCCAGCAGCTTAAGCGGCAAGCCCTTCTACGAGCAGTACTTC.

The chain carries TRBV4-2 and TRBJ2-6, with 8 nucleotides matching TRBD1. Trimming cost V 2 bases and J 4 bases; bases outside gene matches: 10. Germline values: CDR1 LGHNA, CDR2 YNFKEQ. This CDR3 contains 18 residues. CDR3 nucleotides: TGTGCCAGCAGCCAATCTCCTCAGGGGGCGGAAGGGGCCAACGTCCTGACTTTC. Translated: CASSQSPQGAEGANVLTF.

The chain employs TRBV28 and TRBJ2-7, with D possibly being TRBD2 (8 bases). CDR1 is MDHEN and CDR2 is SYDVKM in the germline V gene. The CDR3 has 20 amino acids. V lost 2 bases and J 1 base, leaving 27 bases between the germline ends. CDR3 residues: CASSLAIIGTVLAASYEQYF. The CDR3 coding sequence is TGTGCCAGCAGTTTAGCGATTATCGGGACAGTACTAGCGGCGTCCTACGAGCAGTACTTC.

V is TRBV28 and J is TRBJ2-7; a weak D match, TRBD2 (6 bases). This CDR3 region has 13 residues. V dropped 11 bases and J dropped 4 bases, with 18 bases sitting between them. Germline lookup yields CDR1 MDHEN and CDR2 SYDVKM. CDR3 DNA sequence: TGTGCCTCAAGCTGGCGGGGATATTACGAGCAGTACTTC. Protein sequence: CASSWRGYYEQYF.

This rearrangement joins TRBV27 to TRBJ1-3; 9 bases line up with TRBD1. V trimming: 5 bases; J trimming: 1 base; junction bases outside the gene matches: 15. CDR1 and CDR2 from the germline V gene are MNHEY and SMNVEV (reference sequence). The CDR3 sequence is 19 residues long. As DNA, the CDR3 is TGTGCCAGCAGTGAATGGGGACAGGGAAGAGGGTGGTCTGGAAACACCATATATTTT. It specifies CASSEWGQGRGWSGNTIYF.

CDR3 in amino acids: CSVRALDSSYEQYF. CDR3 bases: TGCAGCGTTCGTGCGTTGGACAGCTCCTACGAGCAGTACTTC. The rearrangement uses TRBV29-1 and TRBJ2-5, with D possibly matching TRBD1 (6 bases). The J call is in doubt because the DNA end fits TRBJ2-7 better. CDR1 SQVTM and CDR2 ANQGSEA come from the germline V gene. The CDR3 is made up of 14 amino acids.

The chain joins TRBV14 to TRBJ2-1, with TRBD2 as a possible D gene (6 bases). CDR1 is SGHDN and CDR2 is FVKESK in the germline V gene. Trimming left V 4 bases short and J 6 bases short, with 16 bases between. This CDR3 has 15 residues. CDR3: CASSRRDSGSNEQFF. CDR3 bases: TGTGCCAGCAGCCGCCGGGACTCGGGTTCCAATGAGCAGTTCTTC.

This chain uses TRBV10-1 with TRBJ2-1; D may be TRBD2 (7 bases). Per the germline V gene, CDR1 is WNHNN and CDR2 is SYGVQD (reference sequence). V shed 3 bases and J shed 9 bases, with 30 bases lying between them. The CDR3 sequence is 19 residues long. CDR3 sequence (DNA): TGCGCCAGCAGTGACTTTGGGGGGGCGACGACGTTACGCTCTCCTGAGCAGTTCTTC. It yields the protein CASSDFGGATTLRSPEQFF.

The V gene is TRBV9, the J gene TRBJ2-3; possibly TRBD2 for D (6 bases). Trimming pared 4 bases from V and 0 bases from J, leaving 21 bases between. Germline V gives CDR1 SGDLS, CDR2 YYNGEE. This CDR3 comprises 18 residues. CDR3 sequence: CASSPRLGGTASTDTQYF. The CDR3 DNA reads as TGTGCCAGCAGCCCGAGGTTGGGGGGTACGGCGAGCACAGATACGCAGTATTTT.

The chain is built from TRBV7-8 and TRBJ2-5; TRBD2 might be the D (6 bases). Germline V gives CDR1 SGHVS, CDR2 FQNEAQ. The V end lost 0 bases, the J end lost 6 bases, and 20 bases lay between the germline ends. This CDR3 has 17 amino acids. The CDR3 DNA sequence: TGTGCCAGCAGCTTAGCTTTGCGTCAGGGAGGCAGGAAGACCCAGTACTTC. The encoded protein is CASSLALRQGGRKTQYF. Based on the CDR3 plus reference TRBV7-8 and TRBJ2-5, the full variable domain is GAGVSQSPRYKVAKRGQDVALRCDPISGHVSLFWYQQALGQGPEFLTYFQNEAQLDKSGLPSDRFFAERPEGSVSTLKIQRTQQEDSAVYLCASSLALRQGGRKTQYFGPGTRLLVL.

The CDR3 coding sequence is TGTGCCAGCAGCCAAGCTTCGGACTACACCTTC. Its translation: CASSQASDYTF. The chain links TRBV4-2 to TRBJ1-2; D is undetermined. V dropped 1 base and J dropped 10 bases, with 7 bases sitting between them. This CDR3 comprises 11 residues. Germline CDR1 is LGHNA and CDR2 is YNFKEQ.

The rearrangement uses TRBV15 and TRBJ2-5; D ambiguous. CDR3 length: 16 amino acids. With 2 bases removed from V and 5 bases from J, the gap between germline ends came to 18 bases. Looked up from germline, CDR1 is LNHNV and CDR2 is YYDKDF (reference sequence). CDR3 amino acids: CATSRTTTTVWETQYF. In DNA, the CDR3 is TGTGCCACCAGCAGAACCACAACGACGGTCTGGGAGACCCAGTACTTC.

This clone was seen only a few times. This chain links TRBV27 with TRBJ2-7; 11 bases match TRBD1. The V segment lost 2 bases and the J segment 2 bases; nucleotides outside the gene matches: 2. The CDR3 sequence is 15 residues long. CDR1 MNHEY and CDR2 SMNVEV come from the germline V gene (reference sequence). CDR3 bases: TGTGCCAGCAGTTTAAAGGGACAGGGGGCCTACGAGCAGTACTTC. It yields the protein CASSLKGQGAYEQYF.

In DNA, the CDR3 is TGCAGCGGTAGACAGGGGTCGAACACTGAAGCTTTCTTT. It is translated as CSGRQGSNTEAFF. This chain connects TRBV29-1 to TRBJ1-1, with 8 bases lining up with TRBD1. The CDR3 covers 13 residues. Germline V gene sequence: CDR1 SQVTM, CDR2 ANQGSEA. Trimming took 7 bases from V and 1 from J; bases not matched to a gene: 5.

The chain is built from TRBV6-1 and TRBJ1-5, with D hard to call. V was clipped by 6 bases and J by 8 bases, with 14 bases between them. Germline V gene lookup returns CDR1 MNHNS and CDR2 SASEGT. The CDR3 runs 13 residues. CDR3 sequence reads: CASSSLHGEPQHF. The CDR3 DNA reads TGTGCCAGCAGCTCACTTCACGGCGAGCCCCAGCATTTT.

The chain is built from TRBV15 and TRBJ2-1, with 8 bases that match TRBD2. Germline values: CDR1 LNHNV, CDR2 YYDKDF (reference sequence). V lost 5 bases, J lost 1 base, and 16 bases stayed unmatched. The CDR3 has 19 residues. This CDR3 reads CATSGQILAGRPSYNEQFF. CDR3 DNA: TGTGCCACCAGCGGCCAAATCCTAGCGGGTCGTCCTTCCTACAATGAGCAGTTCTTC. Full variable domain (missing parts from reference TRBV15 and TRBJ2-1): DAMVIQNPRYQVTQFGKPVTLSCSQTLNHNVMYWYQQKSSQAPKLLFHYYDKDFNNEADTPDNFQSRRPNTSFCFLDIRSPGLGDTAMYLCATSGQILAGRPSYNEQFFGPGTRLTVL.

The V gene is TRBV9, the J gene TRBJ2-1; 11 nucleotides align to TRBD2. After removal of 5 bases from V and 6 bases from J, the junction contained 7 bases not matched to a gene. The CDR3 is 15 amino acids. Germline V gene lookup returns CDR1 SGDLS and CDR2 YYNGEE. The CDR3 sequence is CASSLSGRAPNEQFF. The CDR3, as DNA: TGTGCCAGCAGTCTTAGCGGGAGGGCCCCCAATGAGCAGTTCTTC.

V is TRBV5-1 and J is TRBJ2-1, with a tentative D call TRBD2 (6 bases). Germline values: CDR1 SGHRS, CDR2 YFSETQ. The ends were cut back, 4 bases at V and 0 bases at J, with 23 bases in the middle. CDR3 length: 19 residues. The chain's CDR3 is CASSSRILTREYSYNEQFF. The DNA of the CDR3 is TGCGCCAGCAGCAGTAGGATCCTTACTCGGGAGTACTCCTACAATGAGCAGTTCTTC.

The chain links TRBV28 to TRBJ1-2; 8 bases are a match to TRBD1. J was trimmed by 1 base and V by 5 bases; bases with no gene match: 6. Germline V gene data show CDR1 as MDHEN and CDR2 as SYDVKM. The CDR3 is made up of 15 amino acids. In DNA, the CDR3 is TGTGCCAGCAGTCCGCGACAGGGGAATAACTATGGCTACACCTTC. This sequence encodes CASSPRQGNNYGYTF.

There are a few counts of this clone. The chain couples TRBV27 to TRBJ2-2; D is tentatively TRBD1 or TRBD2 (6 bases each). The V and J ends lost 10 bases and 3 bases respectively, with 12 bases between them. CDR3 length: 13 residues. The germline gives CDR1 MNHEY, CDR2 SMNVEV (reference sequence). Here the CDR3 reads CATRGLHTGELFF. The CDR3 bases are TGTGCCACCAGGGGACTCCACACCGGGGAGCTGTTTTTT.

The chain is built from TRBV5-1 and TRBJ2-5, with D unclear. The CDR3 extends over 15 amino acids. V was pared by 0 bases and J by 1 base, with 10 bases between. Germline CDR1 SGHRS, CDR2 YFSETQ. The DNA of the CDR3 is TGCGCCAGCAGCTTGGAGGTGGCGGTCCAAGAGACCCAGTACTTC. Translating gives CASSLEVAVQETQYF.

Only one count was recorded for this clone. The chain employs TRBV4-1 and TRBJ2-1, with D perhaps matching TRBD2 (6 bases). With 4 bases removed from V and 0 bases from J, the gap between germline ends came to 16 bases. CDR1 is MGHRA, CDR2 YSYEKL, per germline. CDR3 length: 17 residues. The CDR3 protein is CASSLLRDLSSYNEQFF. CDR3 in DNA: TGCGCCAGCAGCCTTCTCCGGGACTTAAGCTCCTACAATGAGCAGTTCTTC.

This clone was recorded only once. The J gene is TRBJ2-5, the V gene TRBV6-1, with 7 nucleotides matching TRBD2. The V gene end was trimmed by 3 bases and the J gene end by 2 bases; junction bases not matched to a gene: 6. There are 15 residues in the CDR3. CDR1 and CDR2 (germline): MNHNS, SASEGT. The CDR3 coding sequence is TGTGCCAGCAGTGACGGGGACGGGGGGCAAGAGACCCAGTACTTC. It yields the protein CASSDGDGGQETQYF.